This entry is about one TCR beta chain. Its antigen is still unknown. The CDR3 covers 14 residues. The V gene lost 2 bases and the J gene lost 1 base, with 9 bases spanning the gap. Germline V gene sequence: CDR1 SGDLS, CDR2 YYNGEE. These data are taken from a study of T cell responses to AZD1222 COVID-19 vaccine. Regarding the study as a whole: Two doses of AZD1222 preceded a rise in Spike-specific TCR breadth and depth. The reported proportion of spike-specific TCRs targeting unmutated variant regions was nearly half. Repertoires were collected only later (after the peak T cell response had occurred).

Sequencing used immunoSEQ multiplex PCR; TCRdb keeps in-frame clones, though not all of them. Found here are about 120,000 clones, around 88% of them singletons; the top ten hold around 9.6%. This sequence joins TRBV9 and TRBJ1-1, with TRBD1 as a possible D gene (5 bases). Sequenced here: peripheral blood, sampled on day 0 of AZD1222 vaccination. The sequence came from an adult in good health. CDR3 nucleotide sequence: TGTGCCAGCAGCGTTGGACACCAGAACACTGAAGCTTTCTTT. It specifies CASSVGHQNTEAFF.